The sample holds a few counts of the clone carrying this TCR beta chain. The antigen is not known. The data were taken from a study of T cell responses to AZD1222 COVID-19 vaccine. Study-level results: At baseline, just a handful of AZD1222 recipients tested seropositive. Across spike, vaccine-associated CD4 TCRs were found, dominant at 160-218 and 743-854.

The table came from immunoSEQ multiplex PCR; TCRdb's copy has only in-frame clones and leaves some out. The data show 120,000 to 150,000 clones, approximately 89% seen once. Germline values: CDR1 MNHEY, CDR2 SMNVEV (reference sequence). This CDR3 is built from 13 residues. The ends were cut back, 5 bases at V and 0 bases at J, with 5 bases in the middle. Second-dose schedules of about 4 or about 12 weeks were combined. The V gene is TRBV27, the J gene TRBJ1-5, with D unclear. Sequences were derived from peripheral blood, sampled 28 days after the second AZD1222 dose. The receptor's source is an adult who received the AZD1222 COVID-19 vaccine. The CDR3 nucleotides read TGTGCCAGCAGTCCGATTAGCAATCAGCCCCAGCATTTT. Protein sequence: CASSPISNQPQHF.